Below, one TCR beta chain is given with its context. These data originate in a study of blood T cell repertoires in COVID-19. This CDR3 has 13 amino acids. Trimming took 3 bases from V and 9 from J; bases not matched to a gene: 5. Some clones are missing from TCRdb's copy, which holds only in-frame ones; the method was immunoSEQ multiplex PCR. The table lists roughly 100,000 clones, approximately 92% of them singletons. This TCR came from a man between 18 and 29 years old with acute or convalescent COVID-19. The sequenced sample was peripheral blood. This chain links TRBV12-3 or TRBV12-4 with TRBJ2-1, with 7 bases aligning to TRBD2. The CDR3, as DNA: TGTGCCAGCAGTTTTACATGGGGGGGTGAGCAGTTCTTC. It specifies CASSFTWGGEQFF.